Shown below are 14 T cell receptor beta chains from a single sample sequenced in a study of blood T cell repertoires in COVID-19. Some clones are missing from TCRdb's copy, which holds only in-frame ones; the method was immunoSEQ multiplex PCR. The table includes about 140,000 clones, approximately 85% detected once. Sequencing input: peripheral blood. Receptors were obtained from a man aged 45-65 years with acute or convalescent COVID-19.

This clone was observed a few times. J is TRBJ1-2 and V is TRBV6-5; TRBD1 might be the D (6 bases). The CDR3 covers 13 residues. Germline values: CDR1 MNHEY, CDR2 SVGAGI. Trimming stripped 0 bases from V and 8 bases from J, with 10 bases between. This chain's CDR3 is CASSYSDSSGYTF. CDR3 coding DNA: TGTGCCAGCAGTTACTCGGACAGTAGCGGCTACACCTTC.

The genes are TRBV3-1 (or the pseudogene TRBV3-2) and TRBJ1-3, with 9 bases fitting TRBD1. The CDR3 loop spans 16 amino acids. Germline trimming cut 6 bases from V and 2 bases from J; bases unmatched to any gene: 8. Per germline, CDR1 LGHDT and CDR2 YNNKEL (reference sequence). CDR3 protein: CASRLQGAGAGNTIYF. The CDR3 DNA reads TGTGCCAGCAGATTACAGGGGGCAGGAGCTGGAAACACCATATATTTT.

V is TRBV19 and J is TRBJ2-7; no clear D. This CDR3 region has 15 residues. Per the germline V gene, CDR1 is LNHDA and CDR2 is SQIVND (reference sequence). Trimming removed 6 bases from V and 4 bases from J, with 19 bases in between. The CDR3 DNA reads TGTGCCAGTAGAAAAAACCCCGGTTCGAGGTACGAGCAGTACTTC. This gives the protein CASRKNPGSRYEQYF.

This chain joins TRBV11-3 and TRBJ2-3; TRBD1 matches 8 bases. The CDR3 has 15 residues. V gave up 5 bases and J gave up 3 bases; unmatched junction bases: 7. Germline CDR1 SGHNT, CDR2 YENEEA. CDR3 in amino acids: CASSPGRGQTDTQYF. The CDR3 DNA follows: TGTGCCAGCAGCCCGGGCAGGGGGCAGACAGATACGCAGTATTTT.

This chain connects TRBV18 to TRBJ1-1, with D hard to call. CDR1 and CDR2 (germline): KGHSH, LQKENI. The V end lost 3 bases, the J end lost 4 bases, and 6 bases lay between the germline ends. The CDR3 is made up of 12 amino acids. The CDR3 DNA follows: TGTGCCAGCTCACCCGGGATCACTGAAGCTTTCTTT. This sequence encodes CASSPGITEAFF.

This chain joins TRBV6-5 and TRBJ1-2, with 8 bases matching TRBD1. The CDR3 consists of 14 residues. V shed 0 bases, J shed 8 bases, and the junction held 5 bases outside the gene matches. CDR1 MNHEY and CDR2 SVGAGI come from the germline V gene. CDR3 loop: CASSYSQGAVGYTF. CDR3 bases: TGTGCCAGCAGTTACTCCCAGGGGGCTGTAGGCTACACCTTC.

The chain employs TRBV5-1 and TRBJ1-1; 9 bases are a match to TRBD1. The CDR3 has 14 amino acids. Losses at the gene ends were 3 bases for V and 3 bases for J; bases not matched to a gene: 3. The germline V gene encodes CDR1 SGHRS and CDR2 YFSETQ. The chain's CDR3 is CASSSYRGHTEAFF. The CDR3, as DNA: TGCGCCAGCAGCTCATACAGGGGGCACACTGAAGCTTTCTTT.

This clone was observed a handful of times. The chain employs TRBV6-2 or TRBV6-3 and TRBJ2-7; possible D gene TRBD2, 6 bases. V was clipped by 6 bases and J by 3 bases, with 18 bases between them. This CDR3 contains 15 residues. Germline V gives CDR1 MNHEY, CDR2 SVGEGT. The chain's CDR3 is CASSPGWGENYEQYF. For the CDR3, the DNA is TGTGCCAGCAGCCCCGGGTGGGGGGAAAACTACGAGCAGTACTTC.

This rearrangement joins TRBV19 to TRBJ2-5; 11 bases fit TRBD1. The V gene's germline CDR1 is LNHDA and CDR2 SQIVND (reference sequence). V shed 6 bases, J shed 1 base, and the junction held 7 bases outside the gene matches. The CDR3 extends over 16 amino acids. CDR3 bases: TGTGCCAGTAGAGGGGGACAGGGGGTCTTCCAAGAGACCCAGTACTTC. This translates into CASRGGQGVFQETQYF.

The rearrangement joins TRBV7-3 to TRBJ2-1; the D gene is possibly TRBD2 (6 bases). V was cut by 4 bases and J by 6 bases, with 10 bases left in between. Per the germline V gene, CDR1 is SGHTA and CDR2 is FQGTGA. The CDR3 runs 13 residues. CDR3 coding DNA: TGTGCCAGCAGCTCGCGGGACTCCAATGAGCAGTTCTTC. Encoded protein: CASSSRDSNEQFF.

The genes are TRBV19 and TRBJ2-3, with 7 bases fitting TRBD2. The CDR3 length is 14 residues. Trimming took 5 bases from V and 4 from J; bases not matched to a gene: 6. Germline V gene data show CDR1 as LNHDA and CDR2 as SQIVND (reference sequence). In DNA, the CDR3 is TGTGCCAGTAGTCCCCTCCGGGGGGCAGATACGCAGTATTTT. Protein product: CASSPLRGADTQYF.

In its sample, this clone was seen a few times. This sequence joins TRBV20-1 and TRBJ1-5; unclear D gene. The CDR3 is made up of 15 amino acids. CDR1 is DFQATT, CDR2 SNEGSKA, per germline (reference sequence). Trimming pared 3 bases from V and 4 bases from J, leaving 16 bases between. The CDR3, as DNA: TGCAGTGCTAGTGTGGAAAGAGGATATAATCAGCCCCAGCATTTT. This translates into CSASVERGYNQPQHF.

The CDR3 DNA sequence: TGTGCCAGCAGCTCTCAGACAAACTATGGCTACACCTTC. This codes for CASSSQTNYGYTF. V is TRBV7-8 and J is TRBJ1-2; D is ambiguous. This CDR3 has 13 residues. The V gene lost 4 bases and the J gene lost 2 bases, with 8 bases spanning the gap. Germline V gene sequence: CDR1 SGHVS, CDR2 FQNEAQ.

This clone turned up a few times. Sequence at one end of the junction differs from germline and may be a read error. J is TRBJ2-1 and V is TRBV7-3; 8 nucleotides match TRBD2. Germline CDR1 is SGHTA and CDR2 is FQGTGA. The CDR3 covers 16 residues. Here the CDR3 reads CASSLTTSALQSEQFF. The CDR3 DNA reads as TGTGCCAGCAGCCTAACGACTAGCGCACTACAATCCGAGCAGTTCTTC.